This T cell receptor beta chain was recovered during a study of shared clonotypes between healthy human individuals. Study information: The study used three CD4 naive, three CD4 memory, two CD8 naive and one CD8 memory plate per donor.

Findings of the study overall: Clonotype sharing among the donors was expected to vary with sequencing depth.

V dropped 0 bases and J dropped 6; count of bases not matched to a gene: 3. There are 14 residues in the CDR3. Germline CDR1 is SGDLS and CDR2 is YYNGEE. Generated by immunoSEQ multiplex PCR, the TCRdb table keeps only in-frame clones and is missing some. The sample carries 630,000 or so clones, roughly 98% recorded once. Naivety among CD8 cells was defined by CD45RO negativity and positive CCR7 selection, thereby excluding terminally differentiated effector memory CD45RA+ cells. Comment on this clone: Its antigen is not known.

Sample: naive CD8+ T cells sorted from blood. This TCR was sampled from a man aged 30 to 45 in good health. The gene calls are TRBV9 and TRBJ2-1, with 7 bases matching TRBD2. Here the CDR3 reads CASSVAGGVNEQFF. CDR3 bases: TGTGCCAGCAGCGTAGCGGGAGGTGTCAATGAGCAGTTCTTC.